The clone carrying this T cell receptor beta chain was seen a few times. Its specificity is not known. These data come from a study of T-cell memory formation after mild COVID-19. Whole-study results and caveats: Memory cells collected pre-infection included some clones that later responded, suggesting cross-reactive memory joined.

The CDR3 covers 13 residues. V was clipped by 5 bases and J by 2 bases, with 8 bases between them. The germline V gene has CDR1 MNHEY and CDR2 SVGAGI. The authors produced TCR alpha and TCR beta cDNA libraries with sample barcodes and UMIs by 5'RACE using constant-segment primers. TCRdb independently ran MiXCR on the 5' RACE reads; one entry per CDR3 protein. This table holds a few hundred thousand distinct CDR3 sequences, 15% found once. The TCR comes from a man aged 18 to 29 who had mild COVID-19 (a few samples of this study predate the infection). Cell type and time point are not known. This chain links TRBV6-5 with TRBJ2-3; D gene ambiguous. Material: PBMCs or a T cell subset sorted from them (not recorded which). The CDR3 region is CASSNQPTDTQYF. CDR3 bases: TGTGCCAGCAGTAATCAACCCACAGATACGCAGTATTTT.